Listed below are T cell receptor beta chains from one sample, sequenced in a study of T cell responses to AZD1222 COVID-19 vaccine. Sequenced by immunoSEQ multiplex PCR; TCRdb stores in-frame clones only, minus some. The sample has about 21,000 clones; roughly 82% are singletons. Material: peripheral blood, obtained on day 0 of AZD1222 vaccination. These receptors all come from an adult in good health. The CDR3 runs from the conserved cysteine through the conserved F or W. The order of the fields is J gene, CDR3 length, V gene, clone size, D gene, CDR3 protein, CDR3 DNA. D genes are given only for firm matches. The size of a clone is reported for some rows only, either as once, few or many, or as a class for expanded clones.

TRBJ2-4,16,TRBV5-1,.,TRBD1,CASSLSSGQGVSIQYF,TGCGCCAGCAGCTTATCATCGGGACAGGGTGTTTCCATTCAGTACTTC
TRBJ1-1,13,TRBV5-6,.,.,CASSPGLVGEAFF,TGTGCCAGCAGCCCGGGACTCGTGGGTGAAGCTTTCTTT
TRBJ2-7,15,TRBV5-1,.,TRBD2,CASSRGDSGGDEQYF,TGCGCCAGCAGCCGGGGGGATAGCGGGGGCGACGAGCAGTACTTC
TRBJ1-1,12,TRBV19,few,.,CASKDRNTEAFF,TGTGCCAGCAAAGACCGAAACACTGAAGCTTTCTTT
TRBJ1-2,14,TRBV7-2,.,.,CASSLGAGNYGYTF,TGTGCCAGCAGCTTAGGCGCAGGGAACTATGGCTACACCTTC
TRBJ1-5,13,TRBV4-2,.,.,CASSQSPNQPQHF,TGTGCCAGCAGCCAGTCACCGAATCAGCCCCAGCATTTT
TRBJ1-1,18,TRBV28,.,.,CASISLAGRGSMNTEAFF,TGTGCCAGCATCAGCCTTGCGGGAAGGGGGTCTATGAACACTGAAGCTTTCTTT
TRBJ2-7,14,TRBV10-3,.,TRBD2,CAIIPSGISYEQYF,TGTGCCATCATCCCTAGCGGGATTTCCTACGAGCAGTACTTC
TRBJ2-1,17,TRBV4-2,once,TRBD2,CASSQGGAGGAYNEQFF,TGTGCCAGCAGCCAAGGCGGTGCCGGGGGGGCCTACAATGAGCAGTTCTTC
TRBJ2-7,14,TRBV5-5,.,.,CASSFGTHVSEQYF,TGTGCCAGCAGCTTCGGGACCCACGTTAGCGAGCAGTACTTC
TRBJ1-1,15,TRBV3-1/TRBV3-2,.,TRBD1,CASSPDRDRNTEAFF,TGTGCCAGCAGCCCAGACCGGGACAGGAACACTGAAGCTTTCTTT
TRBJ2-1,15,TRBV7-3,.,.,CASSLNNLNPHEQFF,TGTGCCAGCAGCTTGAATAATCTTAATCCACATGAGCAGTTCTTC
TRBJ1-4,14,TRBV6-5,once,.,CASKVFTGNEKLFF,TGTGCCAGCAAGGTGTTCACAGGGAATGAAAAACTGTTTTTT
TRBJ2-7,13,TRBV30,.,TRBD2,CAWSPGGLYEQYF,TGTGCCTGGAGTCCGGGGGGGCTCTACGAGCAGTACTTC
TRBJ2-3,14,TRBV10-3,.,.,CAISESSSTDTQYF,TGTGCCATCAGTGAGTCCTCTAGCACAGATACGCAGTATTTT
TRBJ2-2,16,TRBV4-1,few,TRBD2,CASSFGTSGSTGELFF,TGCGCCAGCAGCTTCGGGACTAGCGGATCCACCGGGGAGCTGTTTTTT
TRBJ1-2,12,TRBV28,.,.,CASSWRDYGYTF,TGTGCCAGCAGTTGGAGAGATTATGGCTACACCTTC
TRBJ2-7,14,TRBV18,once,.,CASTPVGGAYEQYF,TGTGCCAGCACCCCTGTCGGGGGTGCCTACGAGCAGTACTTC
TRBJ2-4,16,TRBV28,.,.,CASSLRTPGPLNIQYF,TGTGCCAGCAGTTTAAGGACTCCGGGACCATTAAACATTCAGTACTTC
TRBJ1-1,15,TRBV6-6,.,.,CASIPGLNMNTEAFF,TGTGCCAGCATTCCGGGACTCAACATGAACACTGAAGCTTTCTTT
TRBJ1-5,13,TRBV4-1,.,.,CASSQIPGEPQHF,TGCGCCAGCAGCCAAATTCCCGGAGAGCCCCAGCATTTT
TRBJ2-7,12,TRBV12-3/TRBV12-4,.,.,CASSFPLGEQYF,TGTGCCAGCAGTTTCCCCCTGGGTGAGCAGTACTTC
TRBJ1-4,14,TRBV4-2,.,.,CASSQERFNEKLFF,TGTGCCAGCAGCCAAGAGCGCTTTAATGAAAAACTGTTTTTT
TRBJ1-2,13,TRBV5-8,.,.,CASSPGPPQGYTF,TGTGCCAGCAGCCCTGGACCGCCCCAAGGCTACACCTTC
TRBJ2-5,13,TRBV12-3/TRBV12-4,.,.,CASIPRGGKTQYF,TGTGCCAGCATCCCCCGAGGAGGGAAGACCCAGTACTTC
TRBJ2-1,13,TRBV19,.,TRBD1,CATQGQGIAEQFF,TGTGCCACCCAGGGACAGGGTATAGCTGAGCAGTTCTTC
TRBJ2-7,15,TRBV7-2,.,TRBD2,CASSLALAGADEQYF,TGTGCCAGCAGCTTAGCACTTGCGGGAGCAGACGAGCAGTACTTC
TRBJ1-2,17,TRBV28,.,TRBD1,CASSPGGQGARYYGYTF,TGTGCCAGCAGCCCGGGAGGCCAGGGGGCTCGTTATTATGGCTACACCTTC
TRBJ2-7,11,TRBV27,.,.,CAVSQGDEQYF,TGTGCCGTCAGTCAAGGGGACGAGCAGTACTTC
TRBJ2-1,13,TRBV19,.,TRBD2,CASSTSGGGEQFF,TGTGCCAGTAGTACCTCGGGAGGGGGTGAGCAGTTCTTC
TRBJ2-1,16,TRBV6-2/TRBV6-3,.,TRBD2,CASSYGSGGAYNEQFF,TGTGCCAGCAGTTACGGCAGCGGGGGGGCTTACAATGAGCAGTTCTTC
TRBJ1-3,14,TRBV6-5,.,.,CASREGFSGNTIYF,TGTGCCAGCAGAGAGGGGTTCTCTGGAAACACCATATATTTT
TRBJ2-1,16,TRBV29-1,.,.,CSVEDRSGASYNEQFF,TGCAGCGTTGAAGATCGTTCGGGGGCCTCCTACAATGAGCAGTTCTTC
TRBJ2-1,16,TRBV4-3,.,.,CASSTYRLGDGNEQFF,TGCGCCAGCAGCACGTATAGGTTAGGCGATGGTAATGAGCAGTTCTTC
TRBJ1-2,10,TRBV19,.,.,CASGHYGYTF,TGTGCCAGTGGCCACTATGGCTACACCTTC
TRBJ2-3,14,TRBV7-2,once,.,CASSLAGSTDTQYF,TGTGCCAGCAGCTTAGCTGGTAGCACAGATACGCAGTATTTT
TRBJ1-2,12,TRBV4-1,.,.,CASSQDAAIYTF,TGCGCCAGCAGCCAAGATGCGGCTATCTACACCTTC
TRBJ1-1,13,TRBV7-3,.,.,CASSLSGDTEAFF,TGTGCCAGCAGCTTATCGGGGGACACTGAAGCTTTCTTT
TRBJ1-5,16,TRBV19,.,.,CASSLRHLNSNQPQHF,TGTGCCAGTAGTTTACGACACCTCAATAGCAATCAGCCCCAGCATTTT
TRBJ2-3,21,TRBV4-3,.,TRBD2,CASSRSFPTSGTPRGTDTQYF,TGCGCCAGCAGCCGCTCTTTCCCGACTAGCGGGACCCCGCGGGGCACAGATACGCAGTATTTT
TRBJ2-7,12,TRBV12-3/TRBV12-4,.,TRBD1,CASSEDRREQYF,TGTGCCAGCAGCGAGGACAGGCGCGAGCAGTACTTC
TRBJ2-3,14,TRBV15,.,TRBD2,CATSKQRELDTQYF,TGTGCCACCAGCAAGCAGCGGGAGTTAGATACGCAGTATTTT